One and the same sample provided the 32 T cell receptor beta chains below, sequenced in a study of PD-1 blockade in classical Hodgkin lymphoma. Profiled with immunoSEQ multiplex PCR; TCRdb holds only in-frame clones, not every one. The data contain 55,000 to 60,000 clones, under 95% of them seen just once; the ten biggest clones take up about 9.4%. Exposure to brentuximab vedotin varied, and each patient had relapsed following autologous stem cell transplantation. Specimen: peripheral blood mononuclear cells (PBMCs), collected before the second cycle of nivolumab. The receptor set was obtained from a human donor with classical Hodgkin lymphoma.

The V gene is TRBV19, the J gene TRBJ2-1; D possibly corresponds to TRBD2 (6 bases). CDR3 size: 16 residues. Germline-derived CDR1 and CDR2 are LNHDA and SQIVND (reference sequence). The V and J ends lost 5 bases and 3 bases respectively, with 17 bases between them. CDR3 sequence (DNA): TGTGCCAGTAGTCAACGACTAGGTCGGGACTACAATGAGCAGTTCTTC. Translating it yields CASSQRLGRDYNEQFF.

V gene TRBV10-3 combines with J gene TRBJ2-7; the D gene is possibly TRBD2 (5 bases). Deletions cut 0 bases from V and 6 bases from J, with 6 bases between. This CDR3 is built from 12 residues. CDR1 ENHRY and CDR2 SYGVKD come from the germline V gene. The CDR3 nucleotides are TGTGCCATCAGTGAGTCACTAGGCGAGCAGTACTTC. Amino acids: CAISESLGEQYF.

The chain has TRBV6-1 and TRBJ2-3; D is tentatively TRBD1 or TRBD2 (5 bases each). The CDR3 consists of 19 residues. Germline V CDR1 and CDR2: MNHNS, SASEGT. V lost 4 bases, J lost 6 bases, and 29 bases lay in between. This CDR3 reads CASSAAGPSGDVVWDTQYF. The CDR3 DNA reads as TGTGCCAGCAGTGCCGCAGGCCCGAGTGGGGACGTTGTTTGGGATACGCAGTATTTT.

The chain carries TRBV7-8 and TRBJ2-1; 7 bases are a match to TRBD2. Germline CDR1 SGHVS, CDR2 FQNEAQ. V was clipped by 5 bases and J by 9 bases; unmatched bases: 7. This CDR3 has 13 residues. CDR3 nucleotides: TGTGCCAGCAGCGGACCGACTAGCTCTGAGCAGTTCTTC. It yields the protein CASSGPTSSEQFF.

This clone is a singleton in its sample. The chain couples TRBV2 to TRBJ1-1; D gene uncertain. The germline CDR1 and CDR2 sequences are SNHLY and FYNNEI. This CDR3 contains 13 residues. V was pared by 2 bases and J by 6 bases, with 10 bases between. The CDR3: CASSELSPPEAFF. The CDR3 region has the DNA TGTGCCAGCAGTGAATTGTCGCCACCTGAAGCTTTCTTT.

This sequence joins TRBV9 and TRBJ1-1, with D possibly TRBD1 on 5 matching bases. This CDR3 comprises 14 residues. V dropped 3 bases and J dropped 6 bases, with 15 bases sitting between them. CDR1 is SGDLS and CDR2 is YYNGEE in the germline V gene. CDR3 in amino acids: CASSDEGGGAEAFF. CDR3 coding DNA: TGTGCCAGCAGCGACGAGGGCGGGGGGGCTGAAGCTTTCTTT.

The rearrangement joins TRBV13 to TRBJ2-3; D gene unclear. The V gene lost 1 base and the J gene lost 1 base, with 3 bases spanning the gap. The CDR3 sequence is 13 residues long. Germline values: CDR1 PRHDT, CDR2 FYEKMQ (reference sequence). The CDR3, as DNA: TGTGCCAGCAGCTTAGCGGGCACAGATACGCAGTATTTT. Encoded protein: CASSLAGTDTQYF.

This clone was detected only a few times. J is TRBJ2-3 and V is TRBV7-9; possibly TRBD2 for D (7 bases). Germline-derived CDR1 and CDR2 are SEHNR and FQNEAQ (reference sequence). V shed 5 bases and J shed 5 bases, with 14 bases lying between them. This CDR3 has 14 residues. The DNA of the CDR3 is TGTGCCAGCAGCCCCGGGGGGCAGGGAGATACGCAGTATTTT. Translation: CASSPGGQGDTQYF.

The rearrangement joins TRBV14 to TRBJ2-4; D gene ambiguous. The V end lost 4 bases, the J end lost 0 bases, and 13 bases lay between the germline ends. Germline V gives CDR1 SGHDN, CDR2 FVKESK. The CDR3 extends over 16 amino acids. The CDR3 nucleotides are TGTGCCAGCAGCCTTCGAAAAGAACTAGCCAAAAACATTCAGTACTTC. This gives the protein CASSLRKELAKNIQYF.

This chain uses TRBV30 with TRBJ1-1; D remains ambiguous. The CDR3 totals 13 residues. Trimming left V 4 bases short and J 0 bases short, with 9 bases between. Germline V lookup: CDR1 GTSNPN, CDR2 SVGIG (reference sequence). In DNA, the CDR3 is TGTGCCTGGAACGTTTTCATGAACACTGAAGCTTTCTTT. Its protein product is CAWNVFMNTEAFF.

J is TRBJ1-2 and V is TRBV4-1; D is ambiguous. From germline, CDR1 is MGHRA and CDR2 YSYEKL. Deletions cut 0 bases from V and 3 bases from J, with 11 bases between. The CDR3 length is 15 residues. CDR3 protein: CASSQDPGGYYGYTF. Written as DNA, the CDR3 is TGCGCCAGCAGCCAAGACCCCGGCGGATACTATGGCTACACCTTC.

J is TRBJ2-3 and V is TRBV18, with D perhaps TRBD2 (6 bases). Trimming left V 3 bases short and J 0 bases short, with 10 bases between. The CDR3 loop spans 15 amino acids. CDR1 KGHSH and CDR2 LQKENI come from the germline V gene. CDR3 sequence (DNA): TGTGCCAGCTCACCGACGGGAGTTAGCACAGATACGCAGTATTTT. This codes for CASSPTGVSTDTQYF.

This chain connects TRBV7-9 to TRBJ2-1; D gene uncertain. This CDR3 has 12 amino acids. Trimming removed 5 bases from V and 10 bases from J, with 12 bases in between. Germline CDR1 is SEHNR and CDR2 is FQNEAQ (reference sequence). The CDR3 coding sequence is TGTGCCAGCAGCCCCTCTATGGAGGAGCAGTTCTTC. Protein sequence: CASSPSMEEQFF.

This sequence joins TRBV7-9 and TRBJ1-2, with a tentative D call TRBD1 (5 bases). From germline, CDR1 is SEHNR and CDR2 FQNEAQ (reference sequence). Trimming removed 1 base at V and 2 bases at J, with 11 bases between. The CDR3 length is 15 residues. For the CDR3, the DNA is TGTGCCAGCAGCTTAGAGGCAGGGAGGAACTATGGCTACACCTTC. Amino acids: CASSLEAGRNYGYTF.

The chain employs TRBV15 and TRBJ1-3, with D unresolved. Germline values: CDR1 LNHNV, CDR2 YYDKDF (reference sequence). V was shortened by 5 bases and J by 1 base, with 6 bases between the two germline ends. This CDR3 contains 13 residues. The chain's CDR3 is CATSVGSGNTIYF. The CDR3 DNA sequence: TGTGCCACCAGCGTTGGGTCTGGAAACACCATATATTTT. Full variable domain (outside the CDR3, taken from reference TRBV15 and TRBJ1-3): DAMVIQNPRYQVTQFGKPVTLSCSQTLNHNVMYWYQQKSSQAPKLLFHYYDKDFNNEADTPDNFQSRRPNTSFCFLDIRSPGLGDTAMYLCATSVGSGNTIYFGEGSWLTVV.

J is TRBJ2-7 and V is TRBV9; tentative D call: TRBD2 (5 bases). Trimming removed 3 bases from V and 2 bases from J, with 12 bases in between. The CDR3 is 14 residues long. The germline V gene encodes CDR1 SGDLS and CDR2 YYNGEE. In nucleotides, the CDR3 is TGTGCCAGCAGCGACCGGGATTCACCCTACGAGCAGTACTTC. Its protein product is CASSDRDSPYEQYF.

The V and J genes are TRBV9 and TRBJ2-1; D may be TRBD2 (6 bases). Germline V CDR1 and CDR2: SGDLS, YYNGEE. The CDR3 runs 15 residues. The V gene lost 0 bases and the J gene lost 4 bases, with 11 bases spanning the gap. The CDR3, as DNA: TGTGCCAGCAGCGTAGGAAATAGCGGTTACAATGAGCAGTTCTTC. Amino acids: CASSVGNSGYNEQFF.

V usage is TRBV9 and J usage is TRBJ2-2; D gene uncertain. The CDR3 is 12 amino acids. The germline gives CDR1 SGDLS, CDR2 YYNGEE. The V end was cut by 0 bases, the J end by 6 bases, with 3 bases between. CDR3 protein: CASSVGSGELFF. CDR3 DNA sequence: TGTGCCAGCAGCGTAGGATCCGGGGAGCTGTTTTTT.

The rearrangement joins TRBV27 to TRBJ2-2; 10 bases match TRBD2. CDR1 MNHEY and CDR2 SMNVEV come from the germline V gene (reference sequence). V gave up 3 bases and J gave up 5 bases; unmatched junction bases: 12. The CDR3 runs 18 residues. The CDR3 region has the DNA TGTGCCAGCAGTTTTGCCTTGTCTAGCGGGGGTAGGACCGGGGAGCTGTTTTTT. Amino acids: CASSFALSSGGRTGELFF.

The chain joins TRBV7-9 to TRBJ2-2; D gene unclear. The germline V gene encodes CDR1 SEHNR and CDR2 FQNEAQ (reference sequence). The length of the CDR3 is 12 residues. The V gene lost 1 base and the J gene lost 7 bases, with 4 bases spanning the gap. The CDR3 DNA follows: TGTGCCAGCAGCTTAGGGGACGGGGAGCTGTTTTTT. Its translation: CASSLGDGELFF.

The chain links TRBV4-1 to TRBJ2-3, with a tentative D call TRBD2 (6 bases). This CDR3 has 15 amino acids. V lost 4 bases and J lost 5, with 16 bases in between. Per the germline V gene, CDR1 is MGHRA and CDR2 is YSYEKL. CDR3 in amino acids: CASSPPGEAVDTQYF. The DNA for the CDR3 is TGCGCCAGCAGCCCCCCTGGGGAGGCGGTAGATACGCAGTATTTT.

This clone is a singleton in its sample. The CDR3 bases are TGTGCCAGCAGCCCTCGACAGGGGGTGGTGAACACTGAAGCTTTCTTT. Amino acid sequence: CASSPRQGVVNTEAFF. The rearrangement uses TRBV7-9 and TRBJ1-1, with 9 bases fitting TRBD1. Losses at the gene ends were 5 bases for V and 0 bases for J; bases not matched to a gene: 7. The CDR3 length is 16 residues. Germline CDR1 SEHNR, CDR2 FQNEAQ (reference sequence).

The CDR3 sequence is CASGPSSTDTQYF. In nucleotides, the CDR3 is TGTGCCAGCGGGCCTTCTAGCACAGATACGCAGTATTTT. The chain carries TRBV27 and TRBJ2-3; D gene unclear. From germline, CDR1 is MNHEY and CDR2 SMNVEV (reference sequence). The CDR3 has 13 residues. Trimming removed 8 bases at V and 0 bases at J, with 9 bases between.

J is TRBJ2-7 and V is TRBV7-9, with 7 bases fitting TRBD2. Germline trimming cut 0 bases from V and 4 bases from J; bases unmatched to any gene: 6. The CDR3 length is 15 residues. Germline V CDR1 and CDR2: SEHNR, FQNEAQ (reference sequence). CDR3 coding DNA: TGTGCCAGCAGCTTAGCACCGGGACTACAATACGAGCAGTACTTC. It yields the protein CASSLAPGLQYEQYF.

V usage is TRBV6-1 and J usage is TRBJ1-2; tentatively, D is TRBD1 (6 bases). Germline CDR1 and CDR2: MNHNS and SASEGT. V shed 0 bases and J shed 5 bases, with 22 bases lying between them. The CDR3 has 18 residues. The CDR3 spells CASSEAGGVGFWFYGYTF. CDR3 sequence (DNA): TGTGCCAGCAGTGAAGCAGGGGGAGTCGGTTTTTGGTTTTATGGCTACACCTTC.

The V call is TRBV4-1, the J call TRBJ2-7; no clear D. Germline-derived CDR1 and CDR2 are MGHRA and YSYEKL. The CDR3 loop spans 13 amino acids. V was pared by 6 bases and J by 2 bases, with 11 bases between. The CDR3 region is CASSAAPPYEQYF. As DNA, the CDR3 is TGCGCCAGCAGTGCGGCACCGCCCTACGAGCAGTACTTC.

The genes are TRBV9 and TRBJ1-1, with D perhaps matching TRBD1 (6 bases). This CDR3 is built from 14 residues. CDR1 is SGDLS, CDR2 YYNGEE, per germline. The V end lost 10 bases, the J end lost 2 bases, and 18 bases lay between the germline ends. The CDR3 coding sequence is TGTGCCGGAACACCGGACAGCACTAACACTGAAGCTTTCTTT. Its protein product is CAGTPDSTNTEAFF.

The chain is built from TRBV5-6 and TRBJ2-5, with 7 positions matching TRBD1. V dropped 4 bases and J dropped 1; count of bases not matched to a gene: 16. This CDR3 spans 18 amino acids. CDR1 is SGHDT, CDR2 YYEEEE, per germline. The CDR3 loop reads CASSPWPPGQDLQETQYF. The CDR3 DNA follows: TGTGCCAGCAGCCCGTGGCCCCCCGGACAGGACCTCCAAGAGACCCAGTACTTC.

V usage is TRBV6-5 and J usage is TRBJ1-4, with D unclear. Trimming took 2 bases from V and 4 from J, leaving 8 bases between them. CDR3 length: 14 amino acids. Germline V gene sequence: CDR1 MNHEY, CDR2 SVGAGI. The DNA of the CDR3 is TGTGCCAGCAGTTACGGGCAGCTTAATGAAAAACTGTTTTTT. This encodes CASSYGQLNEKLFF.

In DNA form, the CDR3 reads TGTGCCAGCAGGGGGCATGGCACAGATACGCAGTATTTT. This encodes CASRGHGTDTQYF. V gene TRBV28 combines with J gene TRBJ2-3, with D perhaps TRBD1 (5 bases). CDR1 MDHEN and CDR2 SYDVKM come from the germline V gene. Trimming removed 6 bases at V and 1 base at J, with 8 bases between. The CDR3 has 13 residues.

The rearrangement uses TRBV6-6 and TRBJ1-5; possibly TRBD1 for D (6 bases). The CDR3 has 16 residues. Germline-derived CDR1 and CDR2 are MNHNY and SVGAGI (reference sequence). V gave up 4 bases and J gave up 0 bases, with 13 bases separating them. The CDR3 protein is CASSLGQHYSNQPQHF. The DNA of the CDR3 is TGTGCCAGCAGTTTAGGACAGCATTATAGCAATCAGCCCCAGCATTTT.

The V call is TRBV9, the J call TRBJ2-1; 8 bases agree with TRBD1. The germline V gene has CDR1 SGDLS and CDR2 YYNGEE. Unmatched junction bases numbered 5, after V lost 3 bases and J lost 6 bases. This CDR3 comprises 14 residues. CDR3 sequence (DNA): TGTGCCAGCAGCGGGACAGGGCCCCCCAATGAGCAGTTCTTC. Its protein is CASSGTGPPNEQFF.